These T cell receptor beta chains were read from a single sample in a study of blood T cell repertoires in COVID-19. The assay was immunoSEQ multiplex PCR, and TCRdb's table has in-frame clones only and misses some. The repertoire has some 160,000 clones, approximately 90% of them found once; the top ten carry roughly 5%. Sequenced input: peripheral blood. These receptors came from a man aged 18 to 29 with COVID-19, enrolled during active disease. Both conserved end residues are part of each CDR3. Each record gives: clone size, J gene, V gene, CDR3 protein. A row's size may be missing; if present it is once, few, many or a size class.

NA TRBJ2-5 TRBV12-3/TRBV12-4 CASSLGRRETQYF
few TRBJ1-2 TRBV30 CAWSEVSGYTGYTF
once TRBJ2-1 TRBV14 CASRSLAGPYNEQFF
NA TRBJ2-7 TRBV7-2 CASSWTSGYEQYF
NA TRBJ2-2 TRBV18 CASSPEGDSYTGELFF
NA TRBJ1-2 TRBV28 CASSPGQIYGYTF
NA TRBJ2-3 TRBV14 CASSLRVSRTDTQYF
NA TRBJ2-5 TRBV7-2 CASSFITGGAETQYF
NA TRBJ2-7 TRBV27 CASSLSRGRGAYEQYF
NA TRBJ2-2 TRBV28 CASRTTGNTGELFF
NA TRBJ1-2 TRBV16 CASSQFMGAGYTF
once TRBJ2-5 TRBV14 CASSPRDRQQETQYF
NA TRBJ2-7 TRBV11-2 CASSLLAGGPYEQYF
NA TRBJ2-1 TRBV2 CASMGGTSYNEQFF
NA TRBJ2-1 TRBV15 CATSRVPRGKIINEQFF
NA TRBJ2-7 TRBV13 CASSLASGKYEQYF
NA TRBJ1-1 TRBV19 CASLNRGDLNTEAFF
NA TRBJ2-7 TRBV4-1 CASSPGLAITYEQYF
NA TRBJ1-5 TRBV6-1 CASSEGEGSNQPQHF
NA TRBJ2-7 TRBV13 CASSLLAGGSYEQYF
NA TRBJ2-3 TRBV2 CASGVGADTQYF
NA TRBJ2-7 TRBV30 CAWSRGRGHSYEQYF
NA TRBJ2-1 TRBV9 CASSVRDSGVSYNEQFF
NA TRBJ1-2 TRBV5-1 CASSPDRGRYTF
NA TRBJ1-6 TRBV19 CASRRDPYNSPLHF
NA TRBJ1-6 TRBV28 CASSFSSGTNSPLHF
NA TRBJ1-3 TRBV30 CACGISGNTIYF
few TRBJ2-2 TRBV7-9 CASSLADILTFGELFF
NA TRBJ2-3 TRBV2 CASSEELTTRTDTQYF
NA TRBJ1-2 TRBV30 CAWSVTVGAYGYTF
NA TRBJ2-7 TRBV28 CASSLLDYSYEQYF
NA TRBJ1-2 TRBV3-1/TRBV3-2 CASSPLSTGEGYTF
NA TRBJ2-3 TRBV28 CASSPYPRDRGTDTQYF
NA TRBJ2-7 TRBV25-1 CASSGLVTEQYF
NA TRBJ2-7 TRBV2 CASSEIGGQSYEQYF
NA TRBJ1-1 TRBV7-9 CASSLSSGGRAEAFF
few TRBJ2-7 TRBV6-5 CASRNTGSNEQYF
NA TRBJ1-1 TRBV6-5 CASSYSTGGEGAFF
NA TRBJ2-1 TRBV5-1 CASSLVVSGDNEQFF
NA TRBJ2-7 TRBV7-2 CASSLFGQGLDEQYF
few TRBJ2-7 TRBV12-3/TRBV12-4 CASSFAGREQYF
NA TRBJ2-6 TRBV6-5 CASMGAGAGANVLTF
NA TRBJ1-2 TRBV5-6 CASNRLTGVSGYGYTF
once TRBJ1-1 TRBV20-1 CSAPWGTEAFF
NA TRBJ2-5 TRBV7-9 CASSLPRHQETQYF
NA TRBJ2-7 TRBV6-2/TRBV6-3 CASSYGGREYEQYF
NA TRBJ2-7 TRBV7-2 CASSLTVAGAPYEQYF
NA TRBJ2-1 TRBV3-1/TRBV3-2 CASSQEAGRYGYEQFF
NA TRBJ2-2 TRBV14 CASSLLLGTGELFF